These T cell receptor beta chains were read from a single sample in a study of blood T cell repertoires in COVID-19. Using immunoSEQ multiplex PCR, the repertoire was profiled, and TCRdb retains in-frame clones only, with some absent. Here the sample spans some 120,000 clones, roughly 83% being singletons. Sequences were obtained from peripheral blood. Source of these receptors: a woman between 50 and 59 years old with acute or convalescent COVID-19. The CDR3 runs from the conserved cysteine through the conserved F or W. D genes are given only for firm matches. Clone size, where shown, is once, few, many, or a class for clones that have expanded.

.	TRBJ1-5	TRBV28	.	TGTGCCAGCAGTTTTTATGGGGGGAGCAATCAGCCCCAGCATTTT	CASSFYGGSNQPQHF
.	TRBJ1-2	TRBV25-1	.	TGTGCCAGCAGTGATAACAGTTATACGCGGGGTGGCTACACCTTC	CASSDNSYTRGGYTF
.	TRBJ1-6	TRBV20-1	.	TGCAGTGCTAGTCAGGGGTCGATTCCCCTCCACTTT	CSASQGSIPLHF
TRBD1	TRBJ1-1	TRBV4-1	.	TGCGCCAGCAGCCAAGACCCGGACAGGTTGAACACTGAAGCTTTCTTT	CASSQDPDRLNTEAFF
.	TRBJ2-2	TRBV5-1	.	TGCGCCAGCAGCTTACGAGGCGGATCGAACACCGGGGAGCTGTTTTTT	CASSLRGGSNTGELFF
.	TRBJ1-2	TRBV3-1/TRBV3-2	.	TGTGCCAGCAGCCCGCGACTTACGTCGGCGGGAAGAGGCTATGGCTACACCTTC	CASSPRLTSAGRGYGYTF
TRBD1	TRBJ1-6	TRBV19	many	TGTGCCAGTAGTGCCCCGACAGGGAACTATAATTCACCCCTCCACTTT	CASSAPTGNYNSPLHF
.	TRBJ1-1	TRBV6-1	.	TGTGCCAGCAGTGAAGTGTGGGGAGGGAACACTGAAGCTTTCTTT	CASSEVWGGNTEAFF
TRBD2	TRBJ2-7	TRBV20-1	.	TGCAGTGCTAGTTGGCTAGCGGGGGGGTACGAGCAGTACTTC	CSASWLAGGYEQYF
.	TRBJ1-1	TRBV30	.	TGTGCCTGGACTCGGAGTGGAGTCACTGAAGCTTTCTTT	CAWTRSGVTEAFF
.	TRBJ2-7	TRBV14	.	TGTGCCAGCATGGAGCACTTCCGAGCCGAGCAGTACTTC	CASMEHFRAEQYF
TRBD1	TRBJ1-6	TRBV6-5	.	TGTGCCAGCAGGAGACAGGGGTTGGATTCACCCCTCCACTTT	CASRRQGLDSPLHF
.	TRBJ2-3	TRBV7-6	.	TGTGCCAGCAGCAAAGGGGTCCTGGGCACAGATACGCAGTATTTT	CASSKGVLGTDTQYF
.	TRBJ1-5	TRBV6-2/TRBV6-3	.	TGTGCCAGCAGCCCAGGACAGCCCAATCAGCCCCAGCATTTT	CASSPGQPNQPQHF
.	TRBJ2-1	TRBV24-1	.	TGTGCCACCAGTGCCCAAGGGGTATTGGGGTCCAATGAGCAGTTCTTC	CATSAQGVLGSNEQFF
.	TRBJ2-2	TRBV11-3	.	TGTGCCAGCAGCCTTGGACTGTCGGCCGGGGAGCTGTTTTTT	CASSLGLSAGELFF
TRBD1	TRBJ2-2	TRBV5-4	.	TGTGCCAGCCATTCCGGGACAGGGGGCTCGGGGGAGCTGTTTTTT	CASHSGTGGSGELFF
.	TRBJ1-1	TRBV5-6	.	TGTGCCAGCAGCCGCCCGGGAAACACTGAAGCTTTCTTT	CASSRPGNTEAFF
.	TRBJ2-4	TRBV4-1	.	TGCGCCAGCAGCCAAGGGAGGGGGCGGAACATTCAGTACTTC	CASSQGRGRNIQYF
.	TRBJ2-3	TRBV10-1	.	TGCGCCAGCAGTGAGGGCCGACAGGTCGGCACAGATACGCAGTATTTT	CASSEGRQVGTDTQYF
TRBD1	TRBJ2-1	TRBV24-1	.	TGTGCCACCAGTGACCCCAGGGGGCGCGGAGGTCAGGTCAATGAGCAGTTCTTC	CATSDPRGRGGQVNEQFF
.	TRBJ2-1	TRBV7-3	.	TGTGCCAGCAGCTTAAGGGGGGACCCCTACAATGAGCAGTTCTTC	CASSLRGDPYNEQFF
TRBD1	TRBJ1-2	TRBV19	.	TGTGCCAGTACGGGTCCGGACAGGGGTCATGGCTACACCTTC	CASTGPDRGHGYTF
.	TRBJ1-3	TRBV12-3/TRBV12-4	.	TGTGCCAGCAGGGAGGCCTCTGGAAACACCATATATTTT	CASREASGNTIYF
.	TRBJ2-1	TRBV6-5	.	TGTGCCACAGGGAACAATGAGCAGTTCTTC	CATGNNEQFF
.	TRBJ2-5	TRBV7-2	.	TGTGCCAGCAGCTCCGGACAGTTAGAGACCCAGTACTTC	CASSSGQLETQYF
TRBD1	TRBJ1-4	TRBV6-5	.	TGTGCCAGCAGGACAGGGGGAGGTAGGGAAAAACTGTTTTTT	CASRTGGGREKLFF
.	TRBJ1-2	TRBV5-1	.	TGCGCCAGCAGCTTTCCCGGGTCCGCTTATGGCTACACCTTC	CASSFPGSAYGYTF
.	TRBJ2-3	TRBV5-1	.	TGCGCCAGCAGCTTGGGAGGTACTGGCACAGATACGCAGTATTTT	CASSLGGTGTDTQYF
.	TRBJ1-3	TRBV5-1	.	TGCGCCAGCAGCTTGGGAGGGAAAACGGGAAACACCATATATTTT	CASSLGGKTGNTIYF
TRBD1	TRBJ1-1	TRBV6-5	.	TGTGCCAGCAGGCGGGACAGGGTAATGAACACTGAAGCTTTCTTT	CASRRDRVMNTEAFF
TRBD1	TRBJ2-1	TRBV9	.	TGTGCCAGCAGCTCCCGACAGGGGGGGTACAATGAGCAGTTCTTC	CASSSRQGGYNEQFF
.	TRBJ1-3	TRBV5-1	once	TGCGCCAGCAGCTTGGCCGGGGGCTCTGGAAACACCATATATTTT	CASSLAGGSGNTIYF
.	TRBJ2-3	TRBV11-2	.	TGTGCCAGCAGCTTAGCCCACACAGATACGCAGTATTTT	CASSLAHTDTQYF
.	TRBJ2-1	TRBV7-9	.	TGTGCCAGCAGCACACAGGGTGGTGAGCAGTTCTTC	CASSTQGGEQFF
TRBD2	TRBJ2-3	TRBV4-2	once	TGTGCCAGCAGCCAAGTAGGCATAGCGGGGGGTGTTGCAGATACGCAGTATTTT	CASSQVGIAGGVADTQYF
TRBD1	TRBJ1-2	TRBV27	once	TGTGCCAGCAGTCCCGGTTTGAGTCGACAGGGAGGCTACACCTTC	CASSPGLSRQGGYTF
.	TRBJ2-6	TRBV29-1	.	TGCAGCGTTGTTACAGGGCTCTCTGGGGCCAACGTCCTGACTTTC	CSVVTGLSGANVLTF
TRBD1	TRBJ2-7	TRBV5-1	.	TGCGCCAGCAGCCCGACAGGGTCCCACGAGCAGTACTTC	CASSPTGSHEQYF
.	TRBJ1-5	TRBV3-1/TRBV3-2	.	TGTGCCAGCAGCCAAGGTCAGGGGCTAGGTCAGCCCCAGCATTTT	CASSQGQGLGQPQHF
.	TRBJ1-3	TRBV11-2	once	TGTGCCAGCAGCTTAGCGTTGACACTTCAAACGAGCTCTGGAAACACCATATATTTT	CASSLALTLQTSSGNTIYF
TRBD1	TRBJ2-1	TRBV7-2	.	TGTGCCAGCAGCCCCCGGGACAGGGGCTACAATGAGCAGTTCTTC	CASSPRDRGYNEQFF
.	TRBJ2-1	TRBV9	.	TGTGCCAGCAGCGTAGGAGTTCAGGGTAGTGAGCAGTTCTTC	CASSVGVQGSEQFF
TRBD1	TRBJ1-5	TRBV28	.	TGTGCCAGCAGTCCCAGACAGGGAACGCAGCCCCAGCATTTT	CASSPRQGTQPQHF